This TCR beta chain was found in a study of a mutant IDH1 vaccine in newly diagnosed glioma. On this clone: Its antigen is as yet unknown.

Assay used: immunoSEQ multiplex PCR; TCRdb lists only in-frame clones, some missing. The table has around 62,000 clones, 89% seen once. Time point in this sample: week 11, during vaccination. The study gave 300 ug of mutant IDH1 20-mer peptide per vaccine dose, with topical imiquimod. The source is a man in his forties or fifties with glioma. Sequencing was performed on PBMCs, taken from a glioma patient whose treatment included an IDH1 peptide vaccine.

The DNA of the CDR3 is TGTGCCAGCACACCCCGGAAGCAGGGAGGGAATGAGCAGTTCTTC. The encoded protein is CASTPRKQGGNEQFF. V usage is TRBV6-6 and J usage is TRBJ2-1, with 7 bases matching TRBD2. The J segment lost 7 bases and the V segment lost 7 bases, leaving 13 bases of the junction unmatched. Germline V lookup: CDR1 MNHNY, CDR2 SVGAGI (reference sequence). This CDR3 has 15 residues.